What follows are 27 T cell receptor beta chains derived from one specimen sequenced in a study of cytomegalovirus exposure and HLA in healthy donors. 13 Jbeta primers and 60 Vbeta primers were used for the PCR. Some clones are missing from TCRdb's copy, which holds only in-frame ones; the method was immunoSEQ multiplex PCR. The listing contains 200,000 to 250,000 clones. Sequenced sample: PBMCs. These receptors were taken from a young woman in good health and CMV-seropositive.

J is TRBJ2-7 and V is TRBV5-4; 7 nucleotides match TRBD1. The ends lost 0 bases at V and 2 bases at J; junction bases unmatched: 2. CDR1 and CDR2 (germline): SGHNT, YYREEE (reference sequence). The CDR3 extends over 14 amino acids. DNA of the CDR3: TGTGCCAGCAGCTTGGGGGACAGAACCTACGAGCAGTACTTC. Translated, it gives CASSLGDRTYEQYF.

This chain connects TRBV19 to TRBJ1-5; D gene uncertain. The CDR3 has 15 amino acids. V lost 3 bases to trimming and J lost 6 bases, with 15 bases between them. CDR1 and CDR2 (germline): LNHDA, SQIVND (reference sequence). Written as DNA, the CDR3 is TGTGCCAGTAGTATTGTGGGAGGGTTCGGTCAGCCCCAGCATTTT. This codes for CASSIVGGFGQPQHF. Filled out from reference TRBV19 and TRBJ1-5, the complete variable domain reads DGGITQSPKYLFRKEGQNVTLSCEQNLNHDAMYWYRQDPGQGLRLIYYSQIVNDFQKGDIAEGYSVSREKKESFPLTVTSAQKNPTAFYLCASSIVGGFGQPQHFGDGTRLSIL.

The chain is built from TRBV5-4 and TRBJ2-2; D may be TRBD2 (6 bases). The CDR3 contains 16 residues. The germline V gene encodes CDR1 SGHNT and CDR2 YYREEE (reference sequence). Trimming took 5 bases from V and 4 from J, leaving 18 bases between them. The CDR3 reads CASRPPGEGPTGELFF. Written as DNA, the CDR3 is TGTGCCAGCAGGCCCCCGGGAGAGGGCCCCACCGGGGAGCTGTTTTTT.

V usage is TRBV5-4 and J usage is TRBJ2-7; 8 positions agree with TRBD1. V shed 4 bases and J 5 bases; nucleotides not matched to a gene: 11. This CDR3 is built from 15 residues. From germline, CDR1 is SGHNT and CDR2 YYREEE (reference sequence). The CDR3 loop is CASSTYRGSGNEQYF. Here the CDR3 DNA reads TGTGCCAGCAGCACCTACAGGGGGAGTGGGAACGAGCAGTACTTC.

CDR3 DNA sequence: TGTGCCAGCAGTGGACGGACAGGGGCGGCCGGGGAGCTGTTTTTT. Protein: CASSGRTGAAGELFF. This chain links TRBV2 with TRBJ2-2; 9 nucleotides agree with TRBD1. CDR1 is SNHLY, CDR2 FYNNEI, per germline. Germline trimming cut 4 bases from V and 6 bases from J; bases unmatched to any gene: 6. The CDR3 contains 15 residues.

This chain joins TRBV6-5 and TRBJ2-7; maybe TRBD1 (6 bases). The CDR3 spans 14 residues. V gave up 0 bases and J gave up 4 bases, with 10 bases separating them. CDR1 is MNHEY and CDR2 is SVGAGI in the germline V gene. This chain's CDR3 is CASSYSGRGYEQYF. The DNA for the CDR3 is TGTGCCAGCAGTTACTCCGGCAGGGGTTACGAGCAGTACTTC.

The chain combines TRBV19 with TRBJ1-2; D remains unclear. This CDR3 comprises 14 residues. Germline V lookup: CDR1 LNHDA, CDR2 SQIVND (reference sequence). V was trimmed by 6 bases and J by 7 bases, leaving 18 bases between them. Written as DNA, the CDR3 is TGTGCCAGTAGCAATACGGGGATAGCTTTTGGCTACACCTTC. This sequence encodes CASSNTGIAFGYTF. Based on the CDR3 plus reference TRBV19 and TRBJ1-2, the full variable domain is DGGITQSPKYLFRKEGQNVTLSCEQNLNHDAMYWYRQDPGQGLRLIYYSQIVNDFQKGDIAEGYSVSREKKESFPLTVTSAQKNPTAFYLCASSNTGIAFGYTFGSGTRLTVV.

To note about this clone: Different DNA sequences within this sample yield the same CDR3. The chain couples TRBV5-1 to TRBJ2-5, with a possible D match to TRBD2 (5 bases). The CDR3 totals 13 residues. Germline V CDR1 and CDR2: SGHRS, YFSETQ. V gave up 0 bases and J gave up 4 bases, with 7 bases separating them. The CDR3 region is CASSLGGRETQYF. CDR3 DNA sequence: TGCGCCAGCAGCTTGGGAGGGCGAGAGACCCAGTACTTC.

The chain links TRBV7-2 to TRBJ2-1; 15 bases are a match to TRBD2. The CDR3 is 18 amino acids. Germline assignment: CDR1 SGHTA and CDR2 FQGNSA. V shed 8 bases and J 0 bases; nucleotides not matched to a gene: 8. Written as DNA, the CDR3 is TGTGCCAGCCGGGGACTAGCGGGAGGCCCTAGCTCCTACAATGAGCAGTTCTTC. It codes for CASRGLAGGPSSYNEQFF.

The rearrangement uses TRBV7-9 and TRBJ1-3; TRBD1 is a possible D gene (5 bases). The germline V gene encodes CDR1 SEHNR and CDR2 FQNEAQ (reference sequence). Trimming shortened V by 2 bases and J by 4 bases, and 9 bases separated the two germline ends. The CDR3 covers 14 residues. The CDR3 loop reads CASSLPQGGNTIYF. The CDR3 DNA is TGTGCCAGCAGCTTACCTCAGGGAGGAAACACCATATATTTT.

J is TRBJ2-7 and V is TRBV9; possibly TRBD1 for D (5 bases). The V gene's germline CDR1 is SGDLS and CDR2 YYNGEE. This CDR3 spans 14 amino acids. Trimming removed 5 bases at V and 3 bases at J, with 15 bases between. The CDR3 sequence: CASSRQRVSYEQYF. The CDR3, as DNA: TGTGCCAGCAGTCGACAGAGAGTAAGCTACGAGCAGTACTTC. The variable domain in full, completed from reference TRBV9 and TRBJ2-7, reads DSGVTQTPKHLITATGQRVTLRCSPRSGDLSVYWYQQSLDQGLQFLIQYYNGEERAKGNILERFSAQQFPDLHSELNLSSLELGDSALYFCASSRQRVSYEQYFGPGTRLTVT.

The chain joins TRBV14 to TRBJ1-2, with 12 bases that match TRBD1. Germline V CDR1 and CDR2: SGHDN, FVKESK. The CDR3 is 16 amino acids. The V gene end was trimmed by 3 bases and the J gene end by 4 bases; junction bases not matched to a gene: 6. CDR3: CASSHRDRGRGYGYTF. CDR3 coding DNA: TGTGCCAGCAGCCATAGGGACAGGGGGCGCGGCTATGGCTACACCTTC.

V and J are TRBV5-1 and TRBJ1-2; 7 bases map to TRBD1. The V gene end was trimmed by 1 base and the J gene end by 0 bases; junction bases not matched to a gene: 0. Per germline, CDR1 SGHRS and CDR2 YFSETQ. The CDR3 is 14 residues long. The CDR3 region is CASSLTGANYGYTF. The CDR3, as DNA: TGCGCCAGCAGCTTGACAGGGGCTAACTATGGCTACACCTTC. The full variable domain, its missing parts supplied by reference TRBV5-1 and TRBJ1-2, is KAGVTQTPRYLIKTRGQQVTLSCSPISGHRSVSWYQQTPGQGLQFLFEYFSETQRNKGNFPGRFSGRQFSNSRSEMNVSTLELGDSALYLCASSLTGANYGYTFGSGTRLTVV.

J is TRBJ2-2 and V is TRBV25-1, with a possible D match to TRBD2 (6 bases). The V gene's germline CDR1 is MGHDK and CDR2 SYGVNS. The CDR3 consists of 13 residues. Trimming shortened V by 5 bases and J by 5 bases, and 9 bases separated the two germline ends. CDR3 protein: CASSLSGTGELFF. CDR3 coding DNA: TGTGCCAGCAGTTTGAGCGGGACCGGGGAGCTGTTTTTT. Supplemented by reference TRBV25-1 and TRBJ2-2, the full variable domain reads EADIYQTPRYLVIGTGKKITLECSQTMGHDKMYWYQQDPGMELHLIHYSYGVNSTEKGDLSSESTVSRIRTEHFPLTLESARPSHTSQYLCASSLSGTGELFFGEGSRLTVL.

This chain connects TRBV29-1 to TRBJ2-6, with D hard to call. The CDR3 extends over 17 amino acids. Trimming took 5 bases from V and 2 from J, leaving 19 bases between them. Per the germline V gene, CDR1 is SQVTM and CDR2 is ANQGSEA. The CDR3 DNA is TGCAGCGTTCACCTCACTTCCCGCGGAGCTGGGGCCAACGTCCTGACTTTC. This sequence encodes CSVHLTSRGAGANVLTF.

J is TRBJ2-1 and V is TRBV19, with 13 bases identical to TRBD2. Germline values: CDR1 LNHDA, CDR2 SQIVND (reference sequence). The CDR3 spans 16 residues. J was trimmed by 2 bases and V by 4 bases; bases with no gene match: 2. DNA of the CDR3: TGTGCCAGTAGTACGGGACTAGCGGGACCCTACAATGAGCAGTTCTTC. This gives the protein CASSTGLAGPYNEQFF.

To note about this clone: One end of the junction fails to match germline, which may point to a read error. This CDR3 is also generated by other DNA sequences in the sample. The chain carries TRBV29-1 and TRBJ1-1; no firm D call. The CDR3 contains 14 residues. CDR1 and CDR2 (germline): SQVTM, ANQGSEA. CDR3 amino acids: CSVEDLRRGTEAFF. The CDR3 DNA reads as TGCAGCGTTGAAGATCTTCGGCGAGGCACTGAGGCTTTCTTT.

This chain joins TRBV14 and TRBJ1-2; D is possibly TRBD1 (6 bases). The CDR3 contains 11 residues. Germline CDR1 reads SGHDN; CDR2 reads FVKESK. V was pared by 4 bases and J by 10 bases, with 10 bases between. The CDR3 region is CASSLQGYYTF. The CDR3 DNA reads TGTGCCAGCAGCCTACAGGGTTACTACACCTTC. The full variable domain, completed using reference TRBV14 and TRBJ1-2, is EAGVTQFPSHSVIEKGQTVTLRCDPISGHDNLYWYRRVMGKEIKFLLHFVKESKQDESGMPNNRFLAERTGGTYSTLKVQPAELEDSGVYFCASSLQGYYTFGSGTRLTVV.

The V gene is TRBV6-1, the J gene TRBJ2-3, with 10 bases fitting TRBD1. CDR1 MNHNS and CDR2 SASEGT come from the germline V gene. V shed 4 bases, J shed 6 bases, and the junction held 10 bases outside the gene matches. CDR3 length: 16 amino acids. This CDR3 is CASSVVPGQGPDTQYF. CDR3 nucleotides: TGTGCCAGCAGTGTCGTCCCGGGACAGGGGCCGGATACGCAGTATTTT.

The CDR3 sequence is CASERGQGQETQYF. The CDR3 region has the DNA TGTGCCAGCGAAAGGGGGCAGGGTCAAGAGACCCAGTACTTC. The chain uses TRBV2 and TRBJ2-5; 7 bases align to TRBD1. The junction had 8 bases not matched to a gene; V was cut back by 8 bases and J by 2 bases. In germline, CDR1 is SNHLY, CDR2 FYNNEI. The CDR3 sequence is 14 residues long.

This chain connects TRBV11-2 to TRBJ2-5; weak D call: TRBD2 (6 bases). CDR3 length equals 17 residues. Trimming shortened V by 1 base and J by 5 bases, and 20 bases separated the two germline ends. Germline CDR1 reads SGHAT; CDR2 reads FQNNGV. The CDR3 nucleotides read TGTGCCAGCAGCTTAGTTGGGGGGTCGGGAGTCGAGGAGACCCAGTACTTC. Its protein is CASSLVGGSGVEETQYF. Filled out from reference TRBV11-2 and TRBJ2-5, the complete variable domain reads EAGVAQSPRYKIIEKRQSVAFWCNPISGHATLYWYQQILGQGPKLLIQFQNNGVVDDSQLPKDRFSAERLKGVDSTLKIQPAKLEDSAVYLCASSLVGGSGVEETQYFGPGTRLLVL.

CDR3 bases: TGTGCCAGCAGTTACAGGGGGTTCTCTGGAAACACCATATATTTT. Translating it yields CASSYRGFSGNTIYF. J is TRBJ1-3 and V is TRBV6-5, with D tentatively TRBD1 (6 bases). Deletions cut 2 bases from V and 0 bases from J, with 8 bases between. The CDR3 is made up of 15 amino acids. Germline assignment: CDR1 MNHEY and CDR2 SVGAGI.

The rearrangement joins TRBV6-6 to TRBJ2-5; TRBD1 matches 9 bases. J gave up 4 bases and V 4 bases, and 7 bases lay outside the gene matches. The length of the CDR3 is 15 residues. Germline assignment: CDR1 MNHNY and CDR2 SVGAGI (reference sequence). CDR3 loop: CASSFGTGRIETQYF. The CDR3 DNA sequence: TGTGCCAGCAGTTTCGGGACAGGGCGGATAGAGACCCAGTACTTC.

The chain joins TRBV6-6 to TRBJ2-7, with D tentatively TRBD2 (5 bases). The CDR3 is 13 residues long. The V end was cut by 8 bases, the J end by 2 bases, with 13 bases between. The germline V gene has CDR1 MNHNY and CDR2 SVGAGI (reference sequence). The CDR3 protein is CASAIGAAYEQYF. CDR3 bases: TGTGCCAGCGCAATTGGAGCGGCCTACGAGCAGTACTTC.

V gene TRBV19 combines with J gene TRBJ1-5, with 9 nucleotides matching TRBD1. Germline CDR1 is LNHDA and CDR2 is SQIVND (reference sequence). V lost 8 bases and J lost 0; bases outside the gene matches: 11. The CDR3 runs 17 residues. CDR3 sequence: CASDRGAAGNSNQPQHF. The CDR3 coding sequence is TGTGCCAGTGACAGGGGGGCCGCTGGAAATAGCAATCAGCCCCAGCATTTT.

The V call is TRBV7-7, the J call TRBJ2-1; 7 nucleotides line up with TRBD1. The CDR3 covers 15 residues. The J segment lost 2 bases and the V segment lost 5 bases, leaving 6 bases of the junction unmatched. Looked up from germline, CDR1 is SSHAT and CDR2 is FNYEAQ (reference sequence). In DNA, the CDR3 is TGTGCCAGCAGCCCGCGACAGGGCGCCTACAATGAGCAGTTCTTC. It yields the protein CASSPRQGAYNEQFF.

V usage is TRBV10-1 and J usage is TRBJ2-2; TRBD2 might be the D (5 bases). The V gene lost 2 bases and the J gene lost 7 bases, with 8 bases spanning the gap. Germline CDR1 and CDR2: WNHNN and SYGVQD (reference sequence). This CDR3 spans 13 amino acids. CDR3 DNA: TGCGCCAGCAGTGAGGTCGGGAACGGGGAGCTGTTTTTT. It translates to CASSEVGNGELFF.